The 30 T cell receptor beta chains presented below share a single source sample, sequenced in a study of T-cell memory formation after mild COVID-19. TCRdb processed the 5' RACE reads anew with MiXCR; each CDR3 protein has one entry. The table lists 500,000 to 650,000 distinct CDR3 sequences, 20% to 25% of them singletons, with around 7.7% in the top ten. Material for sequencing was PBMCs or a T cell subset sorted from them (not recorded which). These receptors all stem from an adult woman who had mild COVID-19 (a few samples of this study predate the infection). Cell type and time point are not known.

The rearrangement uses TRBV7-2 and TRBJ2-3; D call uncertain. This CDR3 has 14 residues. Trimming took off 1 base at V and 4 bases at J, with 9 bases between the two ends. The germline CDR1 and CDR2 sequences are SGHTA and FQGNSA. The DNA for the CDR3 is TGTGCCAGCAGCTTAGACCACTCCGCAGATACGCAGTATTTT. Its translation: CASSLDHSADTQYF. Full variable domain (outside the CDR3, taken from reference TRBV7-2 and TRBJ2-3): GAGVSQSPSNKVTEKGKDVELRCDPISGHTALYWYRQSLGQGLEFLIYFQGNSAPDKSGLPSDRFSAERTGGSVSTLTIQRTQQEDSAVYLCASSLDHSADTQYFGPGTRLTVL.

This clonotype was detected only a few times. The chain joins TRBV12-3 or TRBV12-4 to TRBJ2-2; no firm D call. The V end was cut by 3 bases, the J end by 3 bases, with 8 bases between. There are 14 residues in the CDR3. This chain's CDR3 is CASSFARDTGELFF. In nucleotides, the CDR3 is TGTGCCAGCAGTTTTGCTAGGGACACCGGGGAGCTGTTTTTT.

This clonotype was seen more than once but under ten times. This chain links TRBV5-5 with TRBJ2-5, with TRBD2 matching over 10 bases. Trimming at V came to 2 bases and at J to 2 bases, leaving 6 bases not matched to a gene. Germline V gives CDR1 SGHKS, CDR2 YYEKEE (reference sequence). This CDR3 comprises 16 residues. CDR3 protein: CASSFQLAGLQETQYF. The DNA of the CDR3 is TGTGCCAGCAGCTTTCAACTAGCGGGATTACAAGAGACCCAGTACTTC. The entire variable domain, with the rest obtained from reference TRBV5-5 and TRBJ2-5, is as follows: DAGVTQSPTHLIKTRGQQVTLRCSPISGHKSVSWYQQVLGQGPQFIFQYYEKEERGRGNFPDRFSARQFPNYSSELNVNALLLGDSALYLCASSFQLAGLQETQYFGPGTRLLVL.

The CDR3 is CAWMVAGAAADTQYF. In DNA, the CDR3 is TGTGCCTGGATGGTAGCGGGAGCGGCGGCAGATACGCAGTATTTT. This chain connects TRBV30 to TRBJ2-3, with TRBD2 matching over 9 bases. Germline CDR1 and CDR2: GTSNPN and SVGIG (reference sequence). The CDR3 is made up of 15 amino acids. The V and J ends lost 4 bases and 4 bases, in that order; junction bases with no gene match: 9.

The genes are TRBV29-1 and TRBJ1-2; D is possibly TRBD1 (6 bases). V lost 7 bases and J 8 bases, leaving 17 bases between the germline ends. This CDR3 has 12 residues. Per the germline V gene, CDR1 is SQVTM and CDR2 is ANQGSEA. The CDR3 sequence: CSASRGIGGYTF. DNA for the CDR3: TGCAGCGCCTCGAGGGGGATTGGAGGCTACACCTTC.

The table lists this clonotype with many counts. V is TRBV7-9 and J is TRBJ2-3, with 10 bases aligning to TRBD2. CDR1 and CDR2 from the germline V gene are SEHNR and FQNEAQ (reference sequence). Trimming cost V 3 bases and J 2 bases; bases outside gene matches: 5. The CDR3 covers 16 residues. CDR3 DNA: TGTGCCAGCAGCTTTCGGACTAGCGGATCCACAGATACGCAGTATTTT. Residues: CASSFRTSGSTDTQYF.

The chain employs TRBV5-1 and TRBJ2-3, with 9 bases that match TRBD2. After removal of 0 bases from V and 4 bases from J, the junction contained 3 bases not matched to a gene. CDR1 and CDR2 from the germline V gene are SGHRS and YFSETQ. There are 15 residues in the CDR3. CDR3 sequence (DNA): TGCGCCAGCAGCTTGGTAGCGGGGGAATCAGATACGCAGTATTTT. Translating gives CASSLVAGESDTQYF.

This clonotype has only a few counts. The rearrangement joins TRBV19 to TRBJ1-2, with no clear D. Germline lookup yields CDR1 LNHDA and CDR2 SQIVND (reference sequence). Trimming left V 5 bases short and J 6 bases short, with 16 bases between. This CDR3 region has 14 residues. The CDR3 region is CASSPSGIYHGYTF. The CDR3 coding sequence is TGTGCCAGTAGTCCCTCGGGGATTTACCATGGCTACACCTTC.

The V and J genes are TRBV18 and TRBJ1-5, with D perhaps matching TRBD1 (5 bases). CDR1 is KGHSH and CDR2 is LQKENI in the germline V gene. V lost 6 bases to trimming and J lost 5 bases, with 14 bases between them. The CDR3 covers 14 residues. The CDR3 nucleotides are TGTGCCAGCTCTCCCGGCCGGGGGGATCAGCCCCAGCATTTT. Amino acid sequence: CASSPGRGDQPQHF.

This clonotype was observed a few times. The CDR3, as DNA: TGTGCCAGCAGTGAAATAAGGACAGGGGGGGGCACTGAAGCTTTCTTT. It specifies CASSEIRTGGGTEAFF. The chain links TRBV6-1 to TRBJ1-1; 10 nucleotides agree with TRBD1. The CDR3 contains 16 residues. Trimming at V came to 2 bases and at J to 4 bases, leaving 7 bases not matched to a gene. Germline loops: CDR1 MNHNS, CDR2 SASEGT.

This clonotype was counted only a few times. The chain combines TRBV5-1 with TRBJ2-7; 9 nucleotides match TRBD1. Germline CDR1 is SGHRS and CDR2 is YFSETQ. This CDR3 has 14 residues. The ends lost 5 bases at V and 3 bases at J; junction bases unmatched: 6. The CDR3 spells CASRPDRGYYEQYF. CDR3 bases: TGCGCCAGCAGACCTGACAGGGGGTACTACGAGCAGTACTTC.

This rearrangement joins TRBV18 to TRBJ2-7, with a possible D match to TRBD2 (5 bases). The V gene's germline CDR1 is KGHSH and CDR2 LQKENI. Trimming removed 6 bases at V and 0 bases at J, with 15 bases between. The CDR3 covers 15 residues. The CDR3 bases are TGTGCCAGCTCCCCCCGGGGTCAGGACTCCTACGAGCAGTACTTC. It translates to CASSPRGQDSYEQYF.

In this sample, this clonotype turned up a few times. The chain is built from TRBV19 and TRBJ1-5; no definite D call. There are 14 residues in the CDR3. Germline CDR1 LNHDA, CDR2 SQIVND (reference sequence). V lost 5 bases and J 3 bases, leaving 11 bases between the germline ends. The CDR3 reads CASSERAYNQPQHF. In DNA form, the CDR3 reads TGTGCCAGTAGTGAGAGGGCCTACAATCAGCCCCAGCATTTT.

This clonotype has a handful of counts. CDR3 in DNA: TGTGCCAGCAGCCAAGAGCGGGGAGGGGGCTACGAGCAGTACTTC. Its translation: CASSQERGGGYEQYF. V is TRBV14 and J is TRBJ2-7, with TRBD2 as a possible D gene (7 bases). The CDR3 has 15 amino acids. The germline V gene has CDR1 SGHDN and CDR2 FVKESK. V lost 0 bases to trimming and J lost 3 bases, with 12 bases between them.

This clonotype showed up just a few times. J is TRBJ2-3 and V is TRBV20-1; no reliable D call. The CDR3 contains 9 residues. The V gene's germline CDR1 is DFQATT and CDR2 SNEGSKA (reference sequence). Trimming left V 7 bases short and J 6 bases short, with 5 bases between. DNA of the CDR3: TGCAGTGTAACCGATACGCAGTATTTT. Translating gives CSVTDTQYF.

V usage is TRBV4-2 and J usage is TRBJ2-7; D uncertain. The length of the CDR3 is 16 residues. Trimming cost V 1 base and J 2 bases, with 15 bases left between them. In germline, CDR1 is LGHNA, CDR2 YNFKEQ. The DNA for the CDR3 is TGTGCCAGCAGCCAAGTGAGTTCAGGTCCAGCCTACGAGCAGTACTTC. It encodes CASSQVSSGPAYEQYF.

This clonotype occurred a few times. The genes are TRBV11-2 and TRBJ2-1, with D perhaps TRBD2 (7 bases). Trimming took 1 base from V and 8 from J, leaving 9 bases between them. CDR1 is SGHAT, CDR2 FQNNGV, per germline. This CDR3 spans 13 amino acids. The CDR3 sequence: CASSLAGGHEQFF. CDR3 DNA: TGTGCCAGCAGCTTAGCGGGGGGCCATGAGCAGTTCTTC.

In this sample, this clonotype turned up many times. The gene calls are TRBV30 and TRBJ2-1; 11 positions agree with TRBD1. Losses at the gene ends were 6 bases for V and 6 bases for J; bases not matched to a gene: 4. The V gene's germline CDR1 is GTSNPN and CDR2 SVGIG (reference sequence). The CDR3 is made up of 13 amino acids. CDR3 protein: CACPGTGGNEQFF. CDR3 coding DNA: TGTGCCTGCCCCGGGACAGGGGGCAATGAGCAGTTCTTC.

This chain uses TRBV6-2 or TRBV6-3 with TRBJ2-1; 8 bases fit TRBD2. The CDR3 is made up of 13 amino acids. Trimming at V came to 2 bases and at J to 12 bases, leaving 6 bases not matched to a gene. CDR1 and CDR2 from the germline V gene are MNHEY and SVGEGT. Here the CDR3 DNA reads TGTGCCAGCAGTTACGGACTAGCTGATGGGCAGTTCTTC. This translates into CASSYGLADGQFF.

The CDR3 coding sequence is TGTGCCAGCAGCGTAGAGGATCCCGGGATCGACAATGAGCAGTTCTTC. Its translation is CASSVEDPGIDNEQFF. This chain links TRBV9 with TRBJ2-1, with a weak D call TRBD2 (5 bases). Germline CDR1 is SGDLS and CDR2 is YYNGEE. The CDR3 length is 16 residues. Trimming stripped 0 bases from V and 5 bases from J, with 15 bases between.

The gene calls are TRBV6-6 and TRBJ2-4, with TRBD2 as a possible D gene (6 bases). V lost 0 bases and J 15 bases, leaving 18 bases between the germline ends. CDR3 length: 14 amino acids. Germline values: CDR1 MNHNY, CDR2 SVGAGI (reference sequence). The CDR3 nucleotides are TGTGCCAGCAGTTACTCGGCTCAAGCGATGGAGGGGTACTTC. This encodes CASSYSAQAMEGYF.

The rearrangement joins TRBV7-2 to TRBJ2-1; 13 bases line up with TRBD2. Germline loops: CDR1 SGHTA, CDR2 FQGNSA. Unmatched junction bases numbered 4, after V lost 3 bases and J lost 8 bases. This CDR3 region has 15 residues. The CDR3 nucleotides read TGTGCCAGCAGCTTTACTAGCGGGAGGGCCCATGAGCAGTTCTTC. Protein product: CASSFTSGRAHEQFF.

This clonotype was seen only a few times. The rearrangement uses TRBV21-1 and TRBJ2-4; the DNA was not used to check the table's D call, TRBD1. TRBV21-1 is deemed a pseudogene. The CDR3 is made up of 16 amino acids. The DNA for the CDR3 is TGTGCCAGCAGCAAAAAGGGGATCCGTTACCCCAACATTCAGTACTTC. Protein sequence: CASSKKGIRYPNIQYF.

This clonotype occurred a few times. The chain carries TRBV20-1 and TRBJ1-5, with 8 bases that match TRBD1. The CDR3 spans 14 residues. CDR1 and CDR2 from the germline V gene are DFQATT and SNEGSKA (reference sequence). Trimming cost V 4 bases and J 7 bases; bases outside gene matches: 9. CDR3 nucleotides: TGCAGTGCTATAGCCCAGGGGGCGCGGCAGCCCCAGCATTTT. Translating it yields CSAIAQGARQPQHF.

This clonotype was observed a few times. The V call is TRBV12-3 or TRBV12-4, the J call TRBJ2-7; 7 bases fit TRBD1. The J segment lost 7 bases and the V segment lost 7 bases, leaving 10 bases of the junction unmatched. The length of the CDR3 is 13 residues. The CDR3 nucleotides are TGTGCCAGCAAATTTACAGGGGCGCGGGAGCAGTACTTC. It specifies CASKFTGAREQYF.

This clonotype turned up a few times. The V and J genes are TRBV4-2 and TRBJ1-3, with D tentatively TRBD1 (5 bases). Trimming left V 0 bases short and J 7 bases short, with 7 bases between. Germline V gene sequence: CDR1 LGHNA, CDR2 YNFKEQ. The CDR3 has 13 residues. This CDR3 is CASSQDGGNTIYF. CDR3 in DNA: TGTGCCAGCAGCCAAGATGGGGGGAACACCATATATTTT.

The chain carries TRBV6-2 or TRBV6-3 and TRBJ2-7; TRBD2 matches at 11 bases. Unmatched junction bases numbered 8, after V lost 3 bases and J lost 4 bases. CDR3 length equals 16 residues. CDR1 MNHEY and CDR2 SVGEGT come from the germline V gene. The CDR3 protein is CASSYGGLAVSYEQYF. The CDR3 DNA is TGTGCCAGCAGTTATGGGGGACTAGCGGTGAGTTACGAGCAGTACTTC.

The chain uses TRBV7-9 and TRBJ2-1; 9 nucleotides agree with TRBD1. The CDR3 runs 18 residues. Losses at the gene ends were 4 bases for V and 0 bases for J; bases not matched to a gene: 10. Germline assignment: CDR1 SEHNR and CDR2 FQNEAQ (reference sequence). The CDR3 is CASSSDLGQGSSYNEQFF. Written as DNA, the CDR3 is TGTGCCAGCAGCTCAGATCTCGGACAGGGGAGCTCCTACAATGAGCAGTTCTTC.

This clonotype showed up just a few times. The chain has TRBV7-2 and TRBJ2-7; D ambiguous. Between the trimmed V and J ends, which lost 2 bases and 5 bases, there was a span of 13 bases. This CDR3 has 14 amino acids. Germline V gives CDR1 SGHTA, CDR2 FQGNSA. Here the CDR3 DNA reads TGTGCCAGCAGCTTACGGACCGCCCCCAACGAGCAGTACTTC. Translation: CASSLRTAPNEQYF.

The chain has TRBV7-2 and TRBJ1-3; possible D gene TRBD1, 6 bases. The CDR3 has 15 amino acids. The germline V gene encodes CDR1 SGHTA and CDR2 FQGNSA. With 4 bases removed from V and 4 bases from J, the gap between germline ends came to 14 bases. Here the CDR3 DNA reads TGTGCCAGCAGCTCGGACAGTGCCTTAGGAAACACCATATATTTT. Translation gives CASSSDSALGNTIYF.